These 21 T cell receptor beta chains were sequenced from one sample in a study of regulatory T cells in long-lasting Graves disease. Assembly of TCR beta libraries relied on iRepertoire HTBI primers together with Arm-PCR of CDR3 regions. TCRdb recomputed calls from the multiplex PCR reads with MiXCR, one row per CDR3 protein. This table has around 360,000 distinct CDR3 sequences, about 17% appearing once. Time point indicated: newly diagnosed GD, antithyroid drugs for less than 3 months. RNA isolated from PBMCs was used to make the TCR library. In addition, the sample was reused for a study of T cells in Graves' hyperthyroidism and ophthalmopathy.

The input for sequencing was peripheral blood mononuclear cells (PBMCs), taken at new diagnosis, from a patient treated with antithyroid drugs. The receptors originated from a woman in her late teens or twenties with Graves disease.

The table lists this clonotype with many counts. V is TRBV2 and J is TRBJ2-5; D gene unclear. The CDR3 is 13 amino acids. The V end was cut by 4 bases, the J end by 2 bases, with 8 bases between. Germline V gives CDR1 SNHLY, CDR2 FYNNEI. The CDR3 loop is CASSGDTQETQYF. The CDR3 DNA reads TGTGCCAGCAGTGGTGACACTCAAGAGACCCAGTACTTC.

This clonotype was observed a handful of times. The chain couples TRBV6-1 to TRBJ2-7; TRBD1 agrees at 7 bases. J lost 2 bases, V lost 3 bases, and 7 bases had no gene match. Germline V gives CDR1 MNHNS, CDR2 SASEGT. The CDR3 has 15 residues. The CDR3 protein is CASSDPWDSAYEQYF. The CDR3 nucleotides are TGTGCCAGCAGTGATCCTTGGGACAGTGCCTACGAGCAGTACTTC.

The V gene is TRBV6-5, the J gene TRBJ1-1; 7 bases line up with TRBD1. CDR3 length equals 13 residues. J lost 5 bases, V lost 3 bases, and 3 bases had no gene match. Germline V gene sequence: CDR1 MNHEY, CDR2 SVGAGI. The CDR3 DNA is TGTGCCAGCAGTTATACAGGGGAAACTGAAGCTTTCTTT. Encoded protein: CASSYTGETEAFF.

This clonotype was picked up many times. CDR3: CAWSRDRASNEQFF. The CDR3 DNA is TGTGCCTGGAGTCGGGACAGAGCGTCCAATGAGCAGTTCTTC. V is TRBV30 and J is TRBJ2-1, with TRBD1 matching over 7 bases. J gave up 6 bases and V 2 bases, and 7 bases lay outside the gene matches. This CDR3 has 14 residues. The germline V gene has CDR1 GTSNPN and CDR2 SVGIG (reference sequence).

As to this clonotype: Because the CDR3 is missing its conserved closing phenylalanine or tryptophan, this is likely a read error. The CDR3 loop is CASRAIGRDQGTQYS. The CDR3 DNA follows: TGCGCCAGCAGAGCTATTGGGAGGGACCAGGGTACGCAGTATTCT. The genes are TRBV10-2 and TRBJ2-3; 7 bases map to TRBD2. CDR3 length: 15 residues. Germline V gene data show CDR1 as WSHSY and CDR2 as SAAADI. With 6 bases clipped from V and 8 bases from J, the junction kept 14 bases outside the gene matches.

The CDR3 loop is CASSVGGTGETQYF. The CDR3 nucleotides read TGTGCCAGCAGCGTCGGCGGTACGGGGGAGACCCAGTACTTC. The chain joins TRBV9 to TRBJ2-5, with D tentatively TRBD2 (5 bases). The germline V and J ends were trimmed by 2 bases and 5 bases, with 13 bases remaining between them. Germline CDR1 SGDLS, CDR2 YYNGEE. The CDR3 sequence is 14 residues long.

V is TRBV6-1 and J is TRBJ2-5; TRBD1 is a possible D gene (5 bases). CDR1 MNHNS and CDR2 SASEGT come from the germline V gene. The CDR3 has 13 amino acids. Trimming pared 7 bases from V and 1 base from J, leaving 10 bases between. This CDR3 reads CASTPQGQETQYF. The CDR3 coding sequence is TGTGCCAGCACCCCCCAGGGCCAAGAGACCCAGTACTTC.

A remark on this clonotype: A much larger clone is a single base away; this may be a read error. Here the CDR3 DNA reads TGTGCCAGCAGTGACAGGGGGCTGGGGCTGAACACTAAAGCTTTCTTT. As protein: CASSDRGLGLNTKAFF. The chain uses TRBV6-1 and TRBJ1-1; 8 nucleotides agree with TRBD1. The CDR3 is 16 amino acids. In germline, CDR1 is MNHNS, CDR2 SASEGT.

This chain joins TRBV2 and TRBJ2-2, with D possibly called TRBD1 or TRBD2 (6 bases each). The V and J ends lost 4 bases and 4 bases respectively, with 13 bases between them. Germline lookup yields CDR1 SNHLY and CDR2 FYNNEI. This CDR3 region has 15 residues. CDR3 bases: TGTGCCAGCAGTGTTGGGGGGCTAGCCACCGGGGAGCTGTTTTTT. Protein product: CASSVGGLATGELFF.

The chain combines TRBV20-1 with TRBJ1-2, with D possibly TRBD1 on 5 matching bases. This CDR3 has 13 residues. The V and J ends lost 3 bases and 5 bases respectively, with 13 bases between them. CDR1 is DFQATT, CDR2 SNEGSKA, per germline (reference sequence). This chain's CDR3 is CSASYPTGYGYTF. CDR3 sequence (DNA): TGCAGTGCTAGTTATCCTACAGGATATGGCTACACCTTC.

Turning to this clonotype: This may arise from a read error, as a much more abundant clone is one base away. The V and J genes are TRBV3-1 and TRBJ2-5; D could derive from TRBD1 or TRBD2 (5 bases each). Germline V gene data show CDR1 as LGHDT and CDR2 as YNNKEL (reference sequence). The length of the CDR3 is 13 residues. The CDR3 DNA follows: TGTGCCAGCAACAAAAGAGGGGAAGATACCCAGTACTTC. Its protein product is CASNKRGEDTQYF.

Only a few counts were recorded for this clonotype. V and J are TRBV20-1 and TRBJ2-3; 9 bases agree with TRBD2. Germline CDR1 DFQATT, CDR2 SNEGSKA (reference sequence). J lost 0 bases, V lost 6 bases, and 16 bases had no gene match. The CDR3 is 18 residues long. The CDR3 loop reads CSAFPGLAGRTSTDTQYF. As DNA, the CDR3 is TGCAGTGCCTTTCCGGGGCTAGCGGGGAGAACTAGCACAGATACGCAGTATTTT.

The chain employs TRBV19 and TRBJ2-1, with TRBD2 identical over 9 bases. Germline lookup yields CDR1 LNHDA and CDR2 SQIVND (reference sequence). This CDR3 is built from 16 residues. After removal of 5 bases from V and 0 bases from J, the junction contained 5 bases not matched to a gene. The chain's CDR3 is CASSPSGTSSYNEQFF. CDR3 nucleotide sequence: TGTGCCAGTAGTCCTAGCGGGACTAGCTCCTACAATGAGCAGTTCTTC.

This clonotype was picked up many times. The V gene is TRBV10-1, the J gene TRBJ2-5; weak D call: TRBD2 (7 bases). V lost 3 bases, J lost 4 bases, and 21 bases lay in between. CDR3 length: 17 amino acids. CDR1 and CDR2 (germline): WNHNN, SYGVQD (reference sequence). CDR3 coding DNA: TGCGCCAGCAGTGATTCCGTTCGCGGGGGCAGGGGAGAGACCCAGTACTTC. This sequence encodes CASSDSVRGGRGETQYF.

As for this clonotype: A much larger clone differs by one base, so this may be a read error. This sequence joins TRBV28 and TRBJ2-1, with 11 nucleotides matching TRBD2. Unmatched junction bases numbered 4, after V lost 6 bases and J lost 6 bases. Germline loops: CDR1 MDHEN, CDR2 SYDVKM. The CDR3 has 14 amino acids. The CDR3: CASSSGLAVNEQFF. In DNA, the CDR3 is TGTGCCAGCAGCTCGGGACTAGCGGTCAATGAGCAGTTCTTC.

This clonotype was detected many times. The CDR3 nucleotides read TGCAGTGCTAGAGGCCGGTACAGCGGCGATGAGCAGTTCTTC. This encodes CSARGRYSGDEQFF. The chain employs TRBV20-1 and TRBJ2-1; D is perhaps TRBD2 (5 bases). The germline V gene has CDR1 DFQATT and CDR2 SNEGSKA (reference sequence). The V end lost 1 base, the J end lost 8 bases, and 15 bases lay between the germline ends. The CDR3 consists of 14 residues.

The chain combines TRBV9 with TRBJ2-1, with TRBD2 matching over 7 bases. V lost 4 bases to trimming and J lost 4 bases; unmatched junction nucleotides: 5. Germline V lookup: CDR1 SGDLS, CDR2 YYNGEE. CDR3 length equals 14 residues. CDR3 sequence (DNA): TGTGCCAGCAGCCTAGCGGATAATTACAATGAGCAGTTCTTC. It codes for CASSLADNYNEQFF.

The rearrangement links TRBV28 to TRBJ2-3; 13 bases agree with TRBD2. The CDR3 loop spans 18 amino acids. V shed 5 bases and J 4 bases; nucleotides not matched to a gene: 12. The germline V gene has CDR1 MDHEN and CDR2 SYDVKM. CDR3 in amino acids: CASSPQWGLAGLADTQYF. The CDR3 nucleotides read TGTGCCAGCAGTCCACAATGGGGACTAGCGGGGTTGGCAGATACGCAGTATTTT.

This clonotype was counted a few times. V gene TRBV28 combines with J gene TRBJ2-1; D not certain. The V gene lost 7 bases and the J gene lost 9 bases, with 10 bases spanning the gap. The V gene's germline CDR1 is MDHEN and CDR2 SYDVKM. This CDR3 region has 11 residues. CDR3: CASTLEAEQFF. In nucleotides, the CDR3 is TGTGCCAGCACCTTAGAGGCTGAGCAGTTCTTC.

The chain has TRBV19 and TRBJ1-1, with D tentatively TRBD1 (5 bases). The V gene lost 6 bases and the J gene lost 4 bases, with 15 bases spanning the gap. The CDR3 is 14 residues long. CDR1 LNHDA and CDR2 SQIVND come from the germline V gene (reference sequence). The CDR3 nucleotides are TGTGCCAGTAGATCTATCGGGGGAGGCACTGAAGCTTTCTTT. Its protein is CASRSIGGGTEAFF.

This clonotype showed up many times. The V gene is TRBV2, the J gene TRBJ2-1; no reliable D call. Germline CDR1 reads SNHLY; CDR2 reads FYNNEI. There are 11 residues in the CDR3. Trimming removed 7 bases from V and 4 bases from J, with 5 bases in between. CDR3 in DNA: TGTGCCAGCACCCTTTACAATGAGCAGTTCTTC. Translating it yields CASTLYNEQFF.